A single sample is the source of the 20 T cell receptor beta chains below, sequenced in a study of Graves' ophthalmopathy and Graves' hyperthyroidism (dated by TCRdb to between 2018 and 2020). Sequencer: Illumina HiSeq 2000. For repertoire sequencing, TCR beta CDR3 regions were amplified from RNA transcripts. HTBI primers and the Qiagen OneStep RT-PCR kit were used in a first-round RT-PCR, which was followed by a second-round multiplex PCR, size selection and purification. The public reads were run again by TCRdb, first through fastp at Q25 and then through MiXCR, and only productive beta chains were kept. Each CDR3 protein gets just one entry, which takes the most common genes and DNA from the rows behind it. This sample holds roughly 600,000 distinct CDR3 sequences; about 35% were observed only once. About 4.2% of the sample belongs to the ten largest clones. The sample was peripheral blood or thyroid tissue (not recorded which). All receptors come from an adult man with Graves' hyperthyroidism.

This clonotype was seen at least ten times. The chain combines TRBV14 with TRBJ1-2; D gene uncertain. The CDR3 runs 14 residues. The germline V gene encodes CDR1 SGHDN and CDR2 FVKESK. Deletions cut 0 bases from V and 3 bases from J, with 8 bases between. The CDR3 region has the DNA TGTGCCAGCAGCCAAGATCTGGCTCACTATGGCTACACCTTC. The encoded protein is CASSQDLAHYGYTF.

This sequence joins TRBV29-1 and TRBJ2-1; unclear D gene. Germline CDR1 is SQVTM and CDR2 is ANQGSEA. There are 12 residues in the CDR3. V lost 6 bases, J lost 3 bases, and 9 bases lay in between. CDR3 bases: TGCAGCGTCTACCCCAGCTACAATGAGCAGTTCTTC. As protein: CSVYPSYNEQFF.

A few counts support this clonotype. V is TRBV5-1 and J is TRBJ1-6, with 8 bases matching TRBD1. Germline assignment: CDR1 SGHRS and CDR2 YFSETQ. The CDR3 length is 16 residues. After removal of 3 bases from V and 8 bases from J, the junction contained 10 bases not matched to a gene. This chain's CDR3 is CASSSNLRGPDSPLHF. The CDR3 DNA sequence: TGCGCCAGCAGCTCAAATCTCAGGGGGCCGGATTCACCCCTCCACTTT. The complete variable domain, with remaining parts taken from reference TRBV5-1 and TRBJ1-6, reads KAGVTQTPRYLIKTRGQQVTLSCSPISGHRSVSWYQQTPGQGLQFLFEYFSETQRNKGNFPGRFSGRQFSNSRSEMNVSTLELGDSALYLCASSSNLRGPDSPLHFGNGTRLTVT.

To note about this clonotype: A much larger clone is a single base away; this may be a read error. The conserved final phenylalanine or tryptophan is absent from the CDR3, which likely points to a read error. V usage is TRBV7-3 and J usage is TRBJ1-4; 11 positions match TRBD1. V shed 4 bases and J 11 bases; nucleotides not matched to a gene: 12. CDR3 length: 16 residues. Germline V gene data show CDR1 as SGHTA and CDR2 as FQGTGA. In DNA form, the CDR3 reads TGTGCCAGCAGCTCAAACGGACAGGGGGCTCTTGGGAAACTGTTTTCT. This sequence encodes CASSSNGQGALGKLFS.

The V and J genes are TRBV7-9 and TRBJ2-2; D unclear. CDR1 SEHNR and CDR2 FQNEAQ come from the germline V gene (reference sequence). V dropped 2 bases and J dropped 7 bases, with 17 bases sitting between them. This CDR3 is built from 16 residues. CDR3 in amino acids: CASSLKGVSALGELFF. The CDR3 nucleotides are TGTGCCAGCAGCTTAAAAGGAGTGAGCGCGCTCGGGGAGCTGTTTTTT.

The chain carries TRBV2 and TRBJ2-7; D is possibly TRBD2 (6 bases). Germline assignment: CDR1 SNHLY and CDR2 FYNNEI. V lost 7 bases and J 2 bases, leaving 18 bases between the germline ends. This CDR3 is 15 amino acids long. CDR3 bases: TGTGCCAGCACCCATGGGGAGGACACAACCTACGAGCAGTACTTC. This gives the protein CASTHGEDTTYEQYF.

The rearrangement uses TRBV20-1 and TRBJ2-1, with unresolved D. The CDR3 consists of 10 residues. Trimming shortened V by 6 bases and J by 4 bases, and 4 bases separated the two germline ends. Germline V gene lookup returns CDR1 DFQATT and CDR2 SNEGSKA (reference sequence). The CDR3 sequence is CSAPYNEQFF. The CDR3 DNA follows: TGCAGTGCCCCATACAATGAGCAGTTCTTC.

This clonotype appeared a few times. The genes are TRBV4-1 and TRBJ2-5, with 8 bases aligning to TRBD2. Germline CDR1 reads MGHRA; CDR2 reads YSYEKL. The length of the CDR3 is 16 residues. The V and J ends lost 6 bases and 4 bases, in that order; junction bases with no gene match: 13. The chain's CDR3 is CASRRAGGGFIETQYF. Written as DNA, the CDR3 is TGCGCCAGCAGACGGGCGGGGGGAGGGTTCATAGAGACCCAGTACTTC.

The chain employs TRBV30 and TRBJ2-2; the D is unclear. Germline CDR1 reads GTSNPN; CDR2 reads SVGIG (reference sequence). The germline V and J ends were trimmed by 0 bases and 1 base, with 12 bases remaining between them. CDR3 size: 16 residues. As DNA, the CDR3 is TGTGCCTGGAGTGTACTGTTAGGCATGAACACCGGGGAGCTGTTTTTT. It codes for CAWSVLLGMNTGELFF.

This chain uses TRBV5-1 with TRBJ1-5; tentative D call: TRBD1 (6 bases). The CDR3 is 13 amino acids. Germline loops: CDR1 SGHRS, CDR2 YFSETQ. Between the trimmed V and J ends, which lost 4 bases and 7 bases, there was a span of 12 bases. CDR3 in DNA: TGCGCCAGCAGCAAGGAGGGGGGGCAGCCCCAGCATTTT. This encodes CASSKEGGQPQHF.

This chain connects TRBV30 to TRBJ1-5; perhaps TRBD1 as D (5 bases). Trimming took off 5 bases at V and 7 bases at J, with 21 bases between the two ends. Germline CDR1 GTSNPN, CDR2 SVGIG (reference sequence). The CDR3 has 15 residues. CDR3 sequence: CAWADMNRSVQPQHF. In DNA, the CDR3 is TGTGCCTGGGCGGACATGAATCGGAGCGTACAGCCCCAGCATTTT.

In its sample, this clonotype was seen many times. V is TRBV12-3 or TRBV12-4 and J is TRBJ1-1; perhaps TRBD1 as D (5 bases). The CDR3 covers 13 residues. The V and J ends lost 5 bases and 5 bases respectively, with 12 bases between them. CDR3 in amino acids: CASSTRWGTEAFF. Here the CDR3 DNA reads TGTGCCAGCAGTACGCGTTGGGGGACTGAAGCTTTCTTT.

There are many counts of this clonotype. This chain connects TRBV19 to TRBJ1-2; D uncertain. The V gene lost 5 bases and the J gene lost 6 bases, with 16 bases spanning the gap. Germline CDR1 and CDR2: LNHDA and SQIVND (reference sequence). The CDR3 spans 14 residues. The CDR3 nucleotides are TGTGCCAGTAGTGTCTCGGGGTCTGGGCATGGCTACACCTTC. This translates into CASSVSGSGHGYTF.

The genes are TRBV5-1 and TRBJ2-5; 10 nucleotides line up with TRBD1. The J segment lost 1 base and the V segment lost 5 bases, leaving 2 bases of the junction unmatched. Germline CDR1 SGHRS, CDR2 YFSETQ. The CDR3 loop spans 14 amino acids. The CDR3 sequence is CASRRTGGQETQYF. In DNA form, the CDR3 reads TGCGCCAGCAGGCGGACAGGGGGCCAAGAGACCCAGTACTTC.

A remark on this clonotype: No conserved phenylalanine or tryptophan is present at the end of the CDR3, so a read error is the likely explanation. The chain has TRBV2 and TRBJ1-2, with TRBD1 identical over 7 bases. Germline CDR1 reads SNHLY; CDR2 reads FYNNEI. V lost 6 bases and J lost 2; bases outside the gene matches: 6. The CDR3 spans 14 residues. CDR3 region: CASSVDRVNYGYTS. DNA for the CDR3: TGTGCCAGCAGCGTTGACAGGGTAAACTATGGCTACACCTCC.

This clonotype came up many times. This chain connects TRBV6-5 to TRBJ1-1; D gene ambiguous. Germline loops: CDR1 MNHEY, CDR2 SVGAGI. V lost 2 bases and J lost 0, with 7 bases in between. The CDR3 spans 14 residues. The CDR3 spells CASSYSLLNTEAFF. CDR3 nucleotides: TGTGCCAGCAGTTACAGCCTTCTGAACACTGAAGCTTTCTTT.

This clonotype has ten or more counts. V is TRBV20-1 and J is TRBJ1-5; 10 nucleotides agree with TRBD1. Per germline, CDR1 DFQATT and CDR2 SNEGSKA (reference sequence). This CDR3 is built from 18 residues. V shed 6 bases, J shed 2 bases, and the junction held 16 bases outside the gene matches. The CDR3 region is CSAIRGQGPPWGNQPQHF. The CDR3 DNA sequence: TGCAGTGCCATAAGGGGACAGGGGCCTCCCTGGGGCAATCAGCCCCAGCATTTT.

A few counts support this clonotype. This sequence joins TRBV10-3 and TRBJ2-1, with TRBD2 identical over 13 bases. J was trimmed by 6 bases and V by 3 bases; bases with no gene match: 2. CDR3 length: 15 residues. Germline V CDR1 and CDR2: ENHRY, SYGVKD. The CDR3 DNA follows: TGTGCCATCAGTGAAACTAGCGGGGGGGCCAATGAGCAGTTCTTC. It codes for CAISETSGGANEQFF.

The sample holds many counts of this clonotype. The rearrangement links TRBV7-9 to TRBJ1-6; D might be TRBD1 (5 bases). Germline lookup yields CDR1 SEHNR and CDR2 FQNEAQ (reference sequence). The CDR3 totals 16 residues. The ends were cut back, 0 bases at V and 5 bases at J, with 11 bases in the middle. Written as DNA, the CDR3 is TGTGCCAGCAGCTTAGCAGCGACAGAAGATAATTCACCCCTCCACTTT. Translated, it gives CASSLAATEDNSPLHF.

The sample holds many counts of this clonotype. V usage is TRBV12-3 or TRBV12-4 and J usage is TRBJ1-2; D might be TRBD1 (5 bases). The length of the CDR3 is 13 residues. Trimming left V 2 bases short and J 5 bases short, with 9 bases between. CDR3 sequence (DNA): TGTGCCAGCAGTTTATCGACAGCTTATGGCTACACCTTC. This codes for CASSLSTAYGYTF.